Below are 10 T cell receptor beta chains sequenced from a single sample in a study of shared clonotypes between healthy human individuals. Using immunoSEQ multiplex PCR, the repertoire was profiled, and TCRdb retains in-frame clones only, with some absent. The repertoire has hundreds of thousands of clones, roughly four fifths of them found once; the top ten carry around 12%. Sequencing was done on a sample of PBMCs. These receptors all come from a woman in her thirties or forties in good health. Some clones in this sample may be carry-over from other donors' samples.

This chain links TRBV27 with TRBJ2-7; 7 bases line up with TRBD2. Germline CDR1 and CDR2: MNHEY and SMNVEV (reference sequence). With V trimmed by 3 bases and J by 3 bases, 8 bases remained unmatched. The CDR3 extends over 15 amino acids. CDR3 residues: CASSFSLAANYEQYF. The DNA of the CDR3 is TGTGCCAGCAGTTTCAGTCTAGCGGCTAACTACGAGCAGTACTTC.

The chain couples TRBV18 to TRBJ2-7; TRBD2 aligns across 15 bases. Germline CDR1 reads KGHSH; CDR2 reads LQKENI. This CDR3 contains 15 residues. V trimming: 2 bases; J trimming: 4 bases; junction bases outside the gene matches: 0. The CDR3 region has the DNA TGTGCCAGCTCACCAGGGACTAGCGGGAGGTACGAGCAGTACTTC. Translation: CASSPGTSGRYEQYF.

This chain uses TRBV19 with TRBJ1-5, with D uncertain. V lost 3 bases to trimming and J lost 6 bases, with 15 bases between them. There are 15 residues in the CDR3. CDR1 and CDR2 from the germline V gene are LNHDA and SQIVND (reference sequence). CDR3: CASSISFGSAQPQHF. For the CDR3, the DNA is TGTGCCAGTAGTATTAGTTTTGGTTCCGCTCAGCCCCAGCATTTT. Complete variable domain (other parts from reference TRBV19 and TRBJ1-5): DGGITQSPKYLFRKEGQNVTLSCEQNLNHDAMYWYRQDPGQGLRLIYYSQIVNDFQKGDIAEGYSVSREKKESFPLTVTSAQKNPTAFYLCASSISFGSAQPQHFGDGTRLSIL.

The CDR3 DNA sequence: TGCGCCAGCAGCTTGCTGAACACCGGGGAGCTGTTTTTT. Translating it yields CASSLLNTGELFF. V is TRBV5-1 and J is TRBJ2-2; D remains unclear. CDR1 and CDR2 from the germline V gene are SGHRS and YFSETQ. Trimming cost V 1 base and J 1 base, with 2 bases left between them. CDR3 size: 13 residues.

The chain combines TRBV27 with TRBJ2-5; 8 bases align to TRBD2. With 6 bases clipped from V and 5 bases from J, the junction kept 8 bases outside the gene matches. CDR1 and CDR2 (germline): MNHEY, SMNVEV (reference sequence). CDR3 length equals 14 residues. The CDR3 nucleotides are TGTGCCAGCAGGCACCGAGCGGGAGTGGAGACCCAGTACTTC. It codes for CASRHRAGVETQYF.

The CDR3: CASSLFGEQYF. The CDR3 DNA is TGTGCCAGCAGCTTGTTTGGGGAGCAGTACTTC. The chain is built from TRBV5-4 and TRBJ2-7; D ambiguous. The germline V gene has CDR1 SGHNT and CDR2 YYREEE (reference sequence). V was clipped by 1 base and J by 7 bases, with 6 bases between them. The CDR3 totals 11 residues.

V usage is TRBV6-4 and J usage is TRBJ1-4; perhaps TRBD1 as D (5 bases). V lost 0 bases and J 12 bases, leaving 14 bases between the germline ends. This CDR3 spans 14 amino acids. Per the germline V gene, CDR1 is MRHNA and CDR2 is SNTAGT. CDR3 protein: CASSDSMGRIELFF. In DNA form, the CDR3 reads TGTGCCAGCAGTGACTCGATGGGACGGATAGAACTGTTTTTT.

V gene TRBV7-9 combines with J gene TRBJ2-2; 7 bases are a match to TRBD2. The V segment lost 2 bases and the J segment 0 bases; nucleotides outside the gene matches: 3. The CDR3 sequence is 16 residues long. From germline, CDR1 is SEHNR and CDR2 FQNEAQ (reference sequence). This CDR3 reads CASSLFAGANTGELFF. DNA for the CDR3: TGTGCCAGCAGCTTATTTGCGGGAGCGAACACCGGGGAGCTGTTTTTT.

V usage is TRBV11-3 and J usage is TRBJ2-5, with D perhaps matching TRBD2 (6 bases). Looked up from germline, CDR1 is SGHNT and CDR2 is YENEEA. CDR3 length: 15 amino acids. V gave up 0 bases and J gave up 7 bases, with 15 bases separating them. This CDR3 is CASSLEGGVMGTQYF. The CDR3 DNA sequence: TGTGCCAGCAGCTTAGAGGGCGGGGTTATGGGGACCCAGTACTTC.

The genes are TRBV4-1 and TRBJ1-2; weak D call: TRBD1 (6 bases). The ends were cut back, 6 bases at V and 3 bases at J, with 14 bases in the middle. This CDR3 is 14 amino acids long. Germline CDR1 and CDR2: MGHRA and YSYEKL. This CDR3 reads CASSSSGGDYGYTF. The CDR3 DNA reads TGCGCCAGCAGTTCCTCGGGGGGCGACTATGGCTACACCTTC.